This record looks at one TCR beta chain sequence and its context. No antigen is known for it. PCR used 60 Vbeta primers and 13 Jbeta primers. Sequencing was performed with immunoSEQ multiplex PCR; in TCRdb, only in-frame clones are kept and a portion is missing. In the table there are around 150,000 clones, approximately 70% of which are singletons. This sample is part of a study of cytomegalovirus exposure and HLA in healthy donors. Points from the study as a whole: Later on, analysis showed that most CMV-associated TCR beta chains appeared to be HLA-restricted. Rarity held for most TCR sequences, but there were some public TCRs that occurred in many donors. Reports indicate that TCR beta sequences accurately predicted the HLA-A and HLA-B alleles of most subjects.

Healthy donors of bone marrow made up the group. The CDR3 spans 14 residues. Trimming removed 1 base at V and 0 bases at J, with 4 bases between. Germline V gene sequence: CDR1 SGHTA, CDR2 FQGTGA. The sequence derives from a human donor in good health. Sequencing was done on a sample of PBMCs. The V and J genes are TRBV7-3 and TRBJ2-1, with D uncertain. CDR3 coding DNA: TGTGCCAGCAGCTTAAGGCACTCCTACAATGAGCAGTTCTTC. Translation: CASSLRHSYNEQFF.